This record looks at one TCR beta chain sequence and its context. Researchers partitioned CD4+ cells into CD45RA+ naive and CD45RA-negative memory subsets. This sample was taken from a study of shared clonotypes between healthy human individuals. Germline CDR1 and CDR2: MNHNS and SASEGT. The length of the CDR3 is 15 residues. V lost 1 base and J 2 bases, leaving 12 bases between the germline ends. The repertoire was sequenced with immunoSEQ multiplex PCR; TCRdb's copy has only in-frame clones and lacks some. The sample carries about 2.3 million clones, approximately 93% recorded once. Sequenced: naive CD4+ T cells from PBMCs. Sample subset: CD45RA+ positively selected. This TCR derives from a man aged 18 to 30 in good health. Some clones in this sample may be carry-over from other donors' samples. The chain employs TRBV6-1 and TRBJ2-7, with D unclear. The CDR3, as DNA: TGTGCCAGCAGTGAAGTACAGCGACAAACCTACGAGCAGTACTTC. The encoded protein is CASSEVQRQTYEQYF.